This TCR beta chain was retrieved from a study of shared clonotypes between healthy human individuals (dated by TCRdb to about 2020). In terms of the full investigation: The cohort included a few men and a couple of women between 18 and 49 years of age. For each donor, CD4 naive and CD4 memory were each given three plates, CD8 naive was given two plates, and CD8 memory was given one plate. The study deeply sequenced blood TCR repertoires of five healthy adults to estimate repertoire size and the extent of clonotype sharing between individuals. To increase sequencing depth and limit assay-specific biases, TCR repertoire library preparation and sequencing were carried out by different laboratories using diverse techniques. Per donor, leukapheresis produced somewhere between about 0.9 and 9.5 billion PBMCs. What the research found in general, with its limitations: The small number of donors limited the genetic and exposure-history diversity represented. Sharing across several donors was observed for about 5% of naive CD4, about 3.2% of naive CD8, about 2.5% of memory CD4, and roughly 0.4% of memory CD8 clonotypes. Only blood was sampled, and tissue TCR repertoires likely differ from those in blood. Pairwise subsampling indicated that sequencing depth was expected to affect the degree of clonotype sharing among donors. Naive subsets generally had larger estimated clonotype richness than memory subsets did. Compared with non-shared clonotypes, clonotypes shared by all four sorted-subset donors had higher generation probabilities. Rarefaction of sorted-subset datasets indicated incomplete sequencing despite the large sequencing depth.

TCR CDR3 regions were amplified from genomic DNA by multiplex PCR using the deep immunoSEQ assay. Extracted genomic DNA from each cell subset was spread evenly across all wells of several immunoSEQ 96-well plates, with each plate serving as a replicate. For sorted subsets, about 220 ng of genomic DNA, equivalent to roughly 30,000 T cell genomes, went into each replicate PCR. Purified libraries were quantified with a Qubit 3.0 fluorometer, sized on a Bioanalyzer 2100, and re-quantified with the KAPA Library Quantification kit. A separate single-read 150-cycle Illumina NextSeq 550 flow cell was used to sequence each immunoSEQ 96-well plate. The authors processed their data as follows. Because the immunoSEQ output held only junctional sequences and lacked quality scores, the filtering could not match the filtering applied to full-length reads. Sequences were annotated with PyIR, a Python wrapper for IgBLAST v1.9, using IMGT germline references to assign V/J genes and CDR3. Reads were filtered out if the reads had weak V/J assignments (E-value above 1e-6), no CDR3, stop codons, out-of-frame junctions, or ambiguous translated residues. V3J clonotypes were defined as sequences sharing an identical inferred V gene, J gene, and CDR3 amino acid sequence. To compute the percentage overlap between repertoires, the number of shared unique clonotypes was divided by the size of the smaller repertoire. Repertoire richness was assessed with RTK rarefaction, the Chao1 estimator, and Recon v2.1 estimates of unobserved clonotypes. Generation probabilities for all TCRbeta clonotypes obtained by the gDNA method from a handful of donors were computed using OLGA. Sourced from immuneACCESS, this table was stored by TCRdb with only in-frame sequences that have V and J called. A share of the clones is absent; for the studies checked, an unresolved V gene accounts for under half, and the remainder has no known explanation. D and trimming come from the DNA, and the V and J calls and clone size come from that table. The sample has 150,000 to 200,000 clones on record, roughly 70% of them singletons. The ten largest make up roughly 10% of the sample.

Unmatched junction bases come to 3, with V trimmed by 2 bases and J by 15 bases. CDR1 and CDR2 were assigned from the germline V gene as SGHTA and FQGNSA. The CDR3 holds 11 amino acids from the cysteine to the phenylalanine. Only the CDR3 DNA is retained, 33 bases long and in frame from the first base. Remarks on this clone: What this receptor recognizes is not known. Within one base of it there is no much larger clone, and no base qualities were kept.

The donors were healthy, HIV-negative adults who had no recently reported acute infections or vaccinations. Only Caucasian adults living in Nashville, Tennessee, USA were represented among the donors. Magnetic negative selection was used to enrich CD4+ T cells, after which naive cells were positively selected on CD45RA and the negative fraction became the memory subset. Blood was collected by leukapheresis, and PBMCs were isolated by Ficoll-Histopaque density gradient centrifugation and then cryopreserved in liquid nitrogen vapor phase. Analytical flow cytometry was used to check the purity and quantity of every magnetically sorted T cell population. Each sorted fraction had its genomic DNA isolated and then quantified by UV absorbance on a Nanodrop 2000c.

The sequence joins TRBV7-2 to TRBJ2-1, with 8 junctional bases fitting TRBD2. The receptor was derived from a young man in good health. The sample comprised memory CD4+ T cells sorted from blood. The cell subset or site label here, explained by the study, means: CD45RA-negative fraction. CDR3 protein: CASSLKRELFF. The nucleotide sequence reads TGTGCCAGCAGCTTAAAGCGGGAGTTGTTCTTC.